One and the same sample provided the 18 T cell receptor beta chains below, sequenced in a study of cytomegalovirus exposure and HLA in healthy donors. Produced via immunoSEQ multiplex PCR; TCRdb's table is partial and in-frame only. The sample records 150,000 to 200,000 clones, around nine tenths being singletons. Input material: PBMCs. Receptors originate from a man in his late teens or twenties in good health and CMV-seronegative.

DNA for the CDR3: TGTGCCAGCAGCTTAGAACAGGCAGGTAGCAATCAGCCCCAGCATTTT. It is translated as CASSLEQAGSNQPQHF. The chain links TRBV7-2 to TRBJ1-5, with D possibly being TRBD1 (5 bases). CDR1 and CDR2 from the germline V gene are SGHTA and FQGNSA. This CDR3 spans 16 amino acids. V was trimmed by 1 base and J by 0 bases, leaving 10 bases between them. Looking up the rest from reference TRBV7-2 and TRBJ1-5 gives the full variable domain: GAGVSQSPSNKVTEKGKDVELRCDPISGHTALYWYRQSLGQGLEFLIYFQGNSAPDKSGLPSDRFSAERTGGSVSTLTIQRTQQEDSAVYLCASSLEQAGSNQPQHFGDGTRLSIL.

This clone was counted a single time. The rearrangement uses TRBV4-3 and TRBJ2-2; TRBD1 agrees at 8 bases. Germline V gene lookup returns CDR1 LGHNA and CDR2 YSLEER. The CDR3 consists of 15 residues. J lost 4 bases, V lost 5 bases, and 6 bases had no gene match. The CDR3 DNA sequence: TGCGCCAGCAGCTGGGGCAGGGGGCTCACCGGGGAGCTGTTTTTT. This gives the protein CASSWGRGLTGELFF.

This chain joins TRBV19 and TRBJ2-2; 11 positions match TRBD2. V dropped 6 bases and J dropped 3; count of bases not matched to a gene: 0. Germline V gene data show CDR1 as LNHDA and CDR2 as SQIVND (reference sequence). The CDR3 contains 14 residues. The CDR3 is CASRGLADTGELFF. CDR3 nucleotides: TGTGCCAGTAGGGGACTAGCGGACACCGGGGAGCTGTTTTTT.

The rearrangement joins TRBV9 to TRBJ1-1; possible D gene TRBD1, 6 bases. The CDR3 contains 17 residues. Trimming left V 0 bases short and J 0 bases short, with 15 bases between. Per the germline V gene, CDR1 is SGDLS and CDR2 is YYNGEE. The CDR3 region is CASSVAQGPTMNTEAFF. DNA of the CDR3: TGTGCCAGCAGCGTAGCCCAGGGGCCAACCATGAACACTGAAGCTTTCTTT.

The J gene is TRBJ2-2, the V gene TRBV2, with D possibly being TRBD1 (6 bases). Germline-derived CDR1 and CDR2 are SNHLY and FYNNEI. The V end lost 4 bases, the J end lost 3 bases, and 9 bases lay between the germline ends. This CDR3 is 14 amino acids long. CDR3: CASSVQGYTGELFF. For the CDR3, the DNA is TGTGCCAGCAGTGTACAGGGATACACCGGGGAGCTGTTTTTT.

The J gene is TRBJ2-1, the V gene TRBV5-1; 9 positions match TRBD2. The V and J ends lost 0 bases and 2 bases, in that order; junction bases with no gene match: 9. This CDR3 has 18 amino acids. From germline, CDR1 is SGHRS and CDR2 YFSETQ. The CDR3 DNA follows: TGCGCCAGCAGCTTGGCTAGGTTGGCGGGAGGGGCCTACAATGAGCAGTTCTTC. Translation gives CASSLARLAGGAYNEQFF.

The count of this clone is one. The chain recombines TRBV19 with TRBJ1-1; D unresolved. Germline lookup yields CDR1 LNHDA and CDR2 SQIVND (reference sequence). The CDR3 length is 13 residues. The V and J ends lost 3 bases and 4 bases respectively, with 9 bases between them. The DNA of the CDR3 is TGTGCCAGTAGTATGCCCTATCGCACTGAAGCTTTCTTT. Translation: CASSMPYRTEAFF.

V gene TRBV6-5 combines with J gene TRBJ2-7; 7 nucleotides agree with TRBD2. From germline, CDR1 is MNHEY and CDR2 SVGAGI. The trim removed 11 bases at V and 1 base at J, leaving 11 bases unmatched. CDR3 length: 14 residues. The CDR3 DNA follows: TGTGCCGCCCAGGAGGGAGGGTTATCCTACGAGCAGTACTTC. Translating it yields CAAQEGGLSYEQYF.

The rearrangement uses TRBV27 and TRBJ1-1; 8 nucleotides agree with TRBD1. This CDR3 has 16 amino acids. Germline assignment: CDR1 MNHEY and CDR2 SMNVEV (reference sequence). Trimming cost V 4 bases and J 7 bases; bases outside gene matches: 14. The CDR3 spells CASSSPPVAGGVEAFF. The CDR3 bases are TGTGCCAGCAGTTCCCCCCCCGTGGCAGGGGGCGTTGAAGCTTTCTTT.

This clone has a handful of counts. This chain joins TRBV10-1 and TRBJ2-1; 8 bases line up with TRBD2. V shed 4 bases and J 9 bases; nucleotides not matched to a gene: 8. Looked up from germline, CDR1 is WNHNN and CDR2 is SYGVQD (reference sequence). The CDR3 sequence is 14 residues long. The CDR3 protein is CASSGSGAGSEQFF. The CDR3 nucleotides read TGCGCCAGCAGTGGTAGCGGGGCGGGTAGTGAGCAGTTCTTC.

The gene calls are TRBV5-6 and TRBJ2-3; TRBD1 aligns across 9 bases. Germline V lookup: CDR1 SGHDT, CDR2 YYEEEE. Trimming cost V 4 bases and J 14 bases; bases outside gene matches: 11. The CDR3 is 13 residues long. The CDR3 region has the DNA TGTGCCAGCAGCCCGGGCGCCGGGACAGGGCTGTATTTT. Translated, it gives CASSPGAGTGLYF.

The sample holds one count of this clone. This chain connects TRBV10-1 to TRBJ1-1; 10 nucleotides match TRBD1. Germline CDR1 reads WNHNN; CDR2 reads SYGVQD (reference sequence). V shed 6 bases, J shed 3 bases, and the junction held 1 base outside the gene matches. This CDR3 is built from 13 residues. CDR3 amino acids: CASRDRGDTEAFF. The DNA of the CDR3 is TGCGCCAGCAGGGACAGGGGGGACACTGAAGCTTTCTTT.

This clone came up once. The chain combines TRBV27 with TRBJ2-2, with TRBD1 as a possible D gene (5 bases). This CDR3 is built from 16 residues. The germline gives CDR1 MNHEY, CDR2 SMNVEV (reference sequence). Trimming pared 2 bases from V and 0 bases from J, leaving 10 bases between. Written as DNA, the CDR3 is TGTGCCAGCAGTTTAAACAGGCCCGCGAACACCGGGGAGCTGTTTTTT. Translation gives CASSLNRPANTGELFF.

The CDR3 DNA is TGTGCCAGCAGCTTAGGACTAGCGGGAGATGTGGGGACAGATACGCAGTATTTT. Translated: CASSLGLAGDVGTDTQYF. J is TRBJ2-3 and V is TRBV13; TRBD2 matches 11 bases. V was clipped by 0 bases and J by 3 bases; unmatched bases: 8. Germline V gene data show CDR1 as PRHDT and CDR2 as FYEKMQ (reference sequence). CDR3 length: 18 residues.

The chain uses TRBV27 and TRBJ2-5; TRBD2 is a possible D gene (6 bases). Germline CDR1 is MNHEY and CDR2 is SMNVEV (reference sequence). Trimming cost V 4 bases and J 5 bases, with 14 bases left between them. The CDR3 loop spans 14 amino acids. The CDR3 protein is CASSSLGGEETQYF. The CDR3 nucleotides read TGTGCCAGCAGTTCATTGGGAGGCGAGGAGACCCAGTACTTC.

The J gene is TRBJ1-1, the V gene TRBV7-6; D unclear. The germline V gene has CDR1 SGHVS and CDR2 FNYEAQ. The germline V and J ends were trimmed by 5 bases and 8 bases, with 12 bases remaining between them. This CDR3 is built from 12 residues. This CDR3 reads CASSPTPSEAFF. The CDR3 DNA is TGTGCCAGCAGCCCGACACCCTCCGAAGCTTTCTTT.

J is TRBJ1-2 and V is TRBV27; D perhaps matches TRBD1 (6 bases). CDR3 length: 17 residues. The germline CDR1 and CDR2 sequences are MNHEY and SMNVEV (reference sequence). The V gene lost 5 bases and the J gene lost 0 bases, with 19 bases spanning the gap. The CDR3 sequence is CASSNPGQLSSNYGYTF. CDR3 nucleotides: TGTGCCAGCAGTAACCCGGGACAACTCAGTTCTAACTATGGCTACACCTTC.

V is TRBV4-3 and J is TRBJ2-5; perhaps TRBD2 as D (5 bases). Trimming left V 3 bases short and J 4 bases short, with 9 bases between. The V gene's germline CDR1 is LGHNA and CDR2 YSLEER. The CDR3 has 13 residues. CDR3 sequence: CASSQHAGETQYF. CDR3 sequence (DNA): TGCGCCAGCAGCCAGCACGCGGGAGAGACCCAGTACTTC.